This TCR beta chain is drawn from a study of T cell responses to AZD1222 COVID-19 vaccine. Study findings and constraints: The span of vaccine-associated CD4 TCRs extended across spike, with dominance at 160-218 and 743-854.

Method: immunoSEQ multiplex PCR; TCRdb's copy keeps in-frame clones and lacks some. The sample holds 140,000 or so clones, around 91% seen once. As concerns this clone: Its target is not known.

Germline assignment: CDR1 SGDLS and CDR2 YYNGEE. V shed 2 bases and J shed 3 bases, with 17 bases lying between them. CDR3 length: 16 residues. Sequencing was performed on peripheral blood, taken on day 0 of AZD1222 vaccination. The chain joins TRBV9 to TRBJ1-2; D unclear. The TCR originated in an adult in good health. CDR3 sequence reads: CASSVNLRGSHYGYTF. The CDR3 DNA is TGTGCCAGCAGCGTTAATCTCCGGGGATCTCACTATGGCTACACCTTC.